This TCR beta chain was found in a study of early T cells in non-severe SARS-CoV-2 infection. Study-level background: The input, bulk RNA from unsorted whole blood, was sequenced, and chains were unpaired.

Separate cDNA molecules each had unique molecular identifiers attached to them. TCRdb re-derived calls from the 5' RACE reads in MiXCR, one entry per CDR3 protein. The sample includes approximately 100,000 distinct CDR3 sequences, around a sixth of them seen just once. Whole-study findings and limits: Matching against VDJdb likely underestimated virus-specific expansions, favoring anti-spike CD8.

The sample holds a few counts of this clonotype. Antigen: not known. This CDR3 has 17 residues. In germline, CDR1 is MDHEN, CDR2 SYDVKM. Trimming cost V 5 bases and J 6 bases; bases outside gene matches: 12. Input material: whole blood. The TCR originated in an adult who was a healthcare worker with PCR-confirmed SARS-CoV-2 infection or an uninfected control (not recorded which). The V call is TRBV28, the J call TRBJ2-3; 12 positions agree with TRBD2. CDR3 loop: CASSSLAGGPPQDTQYF. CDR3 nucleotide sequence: TGTGCCAGCAGTAGCCTAGCGGGAGGGCCACCACAGGATACGCAGTATTTT.